Shown below are 29 T cell receptor beta chains from a single sample sequenced in a study of blood T cell repertoires in COVID-19. The assay was immunoSEQ multiplex PCR, and TCRdb's table has in-frame clones only and misses some. The data hold 140,000 to 150,000 clones, with about 85% observed a single time. Sample: peripheral blood. These receptors all come from a woman aged 40 to 50 with active or convalescent COVID-19.

This clone was seen more than once but under ten times. The chain is built from TRBV18 and TRBJ2-7; D not certain. V was clipped by 4 bases and J by 0 bases, with 16 bases between them. Germline V CDR1 and CDR2: KGHSH, LQKENI. The CDR3 sequence is 16 residues long. CDR3 sequence: CASSLARLPSSYEQYF. The CDR3 nucleotides read TGTGCCAGCTCACTCGCCAGGTTACCGAGCTCCTACGAGCAGTACTTC.

The chain carries TRBV5-6 and TRBJ2-2; 7 bases are shared with TRBD1. CDR3 length: 15 amino acids. CDR1 and CDR2 (germline): SGHDT, YYEEEE. V trimming: 4 bases; J trimming: 0 bases; junction bases outside the gene matches: 3. For the CDR3, the DNA is TGTGCCAGCAGCCCCGGGACAGCGAACACCGGGGAGCTGTTTTTT. Translated, it gives CASSPGTANTGELFF.

The genes are TRBV7-2 and TRBJ2-7; D unclear. V lost 2 bases and J 0 bases, leaving 8 bases between the germline ends. The CDR3 has 14 amino acids. CDR1 is SGHTA, CDR2 FQGNSA, per germline. The DNA of the CDR3 is TGTGCCAGCAGCTTATTGGCCAACTCCTACGAGCAGTACTTC. Its translation: CASSLLANSYEQYF.

The V call is TRBV5-4, the J call TRBJ1-3; D is undetermined. V was clipped by 1 base and J by 8 bases, with 7 bases between them. The CDR3 contains 12 residues. Germline assignment: CDR1 SGHNT and CDR2 YYREEE (reference sequence). The CDR3 here is CASSLLADTIYF. CDR3 nucleotides: TGTGCCAGCAGCTTGCTCGCGGACACCATATATTTT.

This chain joins TRBV5-6 and TRBJ1-5; D perhaps matches TRBD1 (5 bases). V was cut by 4 bases and J by 0 bases, with 14 bases left in between. The germline gives CDR1 SGHDT, CDR2 YYEEEE. This CDR3 region has 16 residues. The CDR3 spells CASSLTDPYSNQPQHF. The CDR3 region has the DNA TGTGCCAGCAGCCTGACAGATCCTTATAGCAATCAGCCCCAGCATTTT.

V usage is TRBV6-2 or TRBV6-3 and J usage is TRBJ1-2, with TRBD1 matching over 7 bases. CDR1 is MNHEY and CDR2 is SVGEGT in the germline V gene. The V and J ends lost 2 bases and 8 bases, in that order; junction bases with no gene match: 14. The CDR3 sequence is 16 residues long. The CDR3 DNA is TGTGCCAGCAGTTACACCAAGGACAGGTTCCAGGGAGGCTACACCTTC. Translation: CASSYTKDRFQGGYTF.

This clone occurred once. The rearrangement uses TRBV2 and TRBJ2-7, with 7 bases that match TRBD2. The junction had 8 bases not matched to a gene; V was cut back by 6 bases and J by 0 bases. The CDR3 covers 15 residues. CDR1 and CDR2 from the germline V gene are SNHLY and FYNNEI. The CDR3 DNA reads as TGTGCCAGCAGGGGGGGGACCAACCCCTCCTACGAGCAGTACTTC. It specifies CASRGGTNPSYEQYF.

The V gene is TRBV29-1, the J gene TRBJ1-2; maybe TRBD1 (5 bases). The germline V gene encodes CDR1 SQVTM and CDR2 ANQGSEA. V was cut by 6 bases and J by 8 bases, with 16 bases left in between. The CDR3 sequence is 12 residues long. DNA of the CDR3: TGCAGCGTCCCCGGGAGGGGAGGAGGCTACACCTTC. This sequence encodes CSVPGRGGGYTF.

This clone was seen a few times. V is TRBV5-1 and J is TRBJ2-7; weak D call: TRBD2 (6 bases). The V gene's germline CDR1 is SGHRS and CDR2 YFSETQ. This CDR3 contains 13 residues. The V end was cut by 0 bases, the J end by 9 bases, with 13 bases between. The CDR3 DNA reads TGCGCCAGCAGCTTGGCAGGGAGGTCTGTGCAGTACTTC. Its protein product is CASSLAGRSVQYF.

V and J are TRBV5-1 and TRBJ2-1; 8 nucleotides line up with TRBD2. V lost 4 bases, J lost 1 base, and 7 bases stayed unmatched. The CDR3 covers 16 residues. The germline CDR1 and CDR2 sequences are SGHRS and YFSETQ. DNA for the CDR3: TGCGCCAGCAGCAGGTTAGCGGGGTCGTCCTACAATGAGCAGTTCTTC. It specifies CASSRLAGSSYNEQFF. Supplemented by reference TRBV5-1 and TRBJ2-1, the full variable domain reads KAGVTQTPRYLIKTRGQQVTLSCSPISGHRSVSWYQQTPGQGLQFLFEYFSETQRNKGNFPGRFSGRQFSNSRSEMNVSTLELGDSALYLCASSRLAGSSYNEQFFGPGTRLTVL.

The chain employs TRBV10-2 and TRBJ1-1, with D unresolved. Germline CDR1 is WSHSY and CDR2 is SAAADI. V was cut by 4 bases and J by 8 bases, with 11 bases left in between. The CDR3 is 12 residues long. CDR3 nucleotide sequence: TGCGCCAGCAGTGGGCAAGTCGTCGAAGCTTTCTTT. Translating it yields CASSGQVVEAFF.

This clone showed up just a few times. The rearrangement links TRBV18 to TRBJ1-2; D remains ambiguous. The V and J ends lost 6 bases and 8 bases respectively, with 7 bases between them. Per germline, CDR1 KGHSH and CDR2 LQKENI. CDR3 size: 10 residues. The CDR3 loop is CASSGGGYTF. CDR3 DNA: TGTGCCAGCTCCGGAGGGGGCTACACCTTC.

There are a few counts of this clone. The chain is built from TRBV28 and TRBJ1-1; D is unresolved. Germline values: CDR1 MDHEN, CDR2 SYDVKM. This CDR3 is built from 12 residues. Trimming shortened V by 6 bases and J by 4 bases, and 9 bases separated the two germline ends. CDR3 amino acids: CASRTESTEAFF. CDR3 DNA: TGTGCCAGCAGGACTGAGAGCACTGAAGCTTTCTTT.

The chain combines TRBV20-1 with TRBJ1-2; D uncertain. Trimming removed 2 bases from V and 2 bases from J, with 3 bases in between. The germline CDR1 and CDR2 sequences are DFQATT and SNEGSKA (reference sequence). CDR3 length: 11 amino acids. The CDR3 spells CSARLNYGYTF. CDR3 DNA sequence: TGCAGTGCTAGACTAAACTATGGCTACACCTTC.

The chain couples TRBV9 to TRBJ1-3, with TRBD1 identical over 7 bases. Germline V gene lookup returns CDR1 SGDLS and CDR2 YYNGEE. The V gene end was trimmed by 0 bases and the J gene end by 4 bases; junction bases not matched to a gene: 4. CDR3 length equals 15 residues. The chain's CDR3 is CASSVGGGPGNTIYF. In DNA, the CDR3 is TGTGCCAGCAGCGTAGGAGGGGGCCCCGGAAACACCATATATTTT.

The chain is built from TRBV25-1 and TRBJ2-7; D gene ambiguous. CDR1 is MGHDK and CDR2 is SYGVNS in the germline V gene. CDR3 size: 14 residues. Trimming cost V 0 bases and J 5 bases, with 11 bases left between them. CDR3 sequence (DNA): TGTGCCAGCAGTGAATACGGAGCGTCTGACGAGCAGTACTTC. Translating gives CASSEYGASDEQYF.

The V call is TRBV6-7, the J call TRBJ2-7; 7 positions match TRBD1. TRBV6-7 qualifies as an ORF whose function is uncertain. CDR3 length: 16 residues. Trimming cost V 6 bases and J 2 bases; bases outside gene matches: 13. The CDR3 loop reads CASSNRGRPRTYEQYF. As DNA, the CDR3 is TGTGCCAGCAGCAACAGGGGACGGCCTAGAACCTACGAGCAGTACTTC.

The CDR3 is CASSERGQGGEAFF. The CDR3 DNA reads TGTGCCAGCAGTGAAAGGGGACAGGGGGGTGAAGCTTTCTTT. The chain couples TRBV6-1 to TRBJ1-1; 11 bases align to TRBD1. This CDR3 contains 14 residues. J lost 7 bases, V lost 2 bases, and 3 bases had no gene match. Germline CDR1 MNHNS, CDR2 SASEGT.

In the case of this clone: Germline is not matched at one junction end, which may reflect a read error. The V and J genes are TRBV7-2 and TRBJ2-3; 11 bases are shared with TRBD2. This CDR3 has 17 residues. CDR1 is SGHTA and CDR2 is FQGNSA in the germline V gene. CDR3 bases: TGTGCCAGCAGCTGGGGCCTAGCGGGGGGTCGCACGGATACGCAGTATTTT. Its translation: CASSWGLAGGRTDTQYF. Looking up the rest from reference TRBV7-2 and TRBJ2-3 gives the full variable domain: GAGVSQSPSNKVTEKGKDVELRCDPISGHTALYWYRQSLGQGLEFLIYFQGNSAPDKSGLPSDRFSAERTGGSVSTLTIQRTQQEDSAVYLCASSWGLAGGRTDTQYFGPGTRLTVL.

The rearrangement links TRBV28 to TRBJ1-1; 9 bases map to TRBD1. This CDR3 contains 17 residues. CDR1 is MDHEN, CDR2 SYDVKM, per germline. V was clipped by 6 bases and J by 1 base; unmatched bases: 12. CDR3 nucleotides: TGTGCCAGCAGAGGCTTACCGGGACAGGGATCGAACACTGAAGCTTTCTTT. It codes for CASRGLPGQGSNTEAFF.

This chain links TRBV28 with TRBJ1-2; weak D call: TRBD1 (6 bases). Per the germline V gene, CDR1 is MDHEN and CDR2 is SYDVKM. This CDR3 has 14 amino acids. Between the trimmed V and J ends, which lost 8 bases and 3 bases, there was a span of 16 bases. The CDR3 here is CASSEARQDYGYTF. CDR3 in DNA: TGTGCCAGCTCCGAAGCCCGACAGGACTATGGCTACACCTTC.

This chain links TRBV5-6 with TRBJ2-1, with D perhaps TRBD1 (6 bases). The CDR3 totals 16 residues. The germline gives CDR1 SGHDT, CDR2 YYEEEE. Trimming took 2 bases from V and 8 from J, leaving 20 bases between them. The CDR3 DNA is TGTGCCAGCAGCTTCTTGCTGGACAGCCCTCTCGATGAGCAGTTCTTC. Amino acids: CASSFLLDSPLDEQFF.

The chain joins TRBV11-1 to TRBJ2-3; weak D call: TRBD1 (6 bases). Trimming took 6 bases from V and 2 from J, leaving 15 bases between them. The germline CDR1 and CDR2 sequences are SGHAT and FQDESV (reference sequence). The CDR3 extends over 15 amino acids. CDR3 sequence reads: CASRGGQFSTDTQYF. Here the CDR3 DNA reads TGTGCCAGCAGGGGTGGACAGTTTTCCACAGATACGCAGTATTTT. The complete variable domain, with remaining parts taken from reference TRBV11-1 and TRBJ2-3, reads EAEVAQSPRYKITEKSQAVAFWCDPISGHATLYWYRQILGQGPELLVQFQDESVVDDSQLPKDRFSAERLKGVDSTLKIQPAELGDSAMYLCASRGGQFSTDTQYFGPGTRLTVL.

The chain uses TRBV6-5 and TRBJ2-2, with D perhaps matching TRBD1 (5 bases). CDR1 and CDR2 from the germline V gene are MNHEY and SVGAGI. This CDR3 has 15 amino acids. V was clipped by 0 bases and J by 6 bases, with 11 bases between them. The CDR3 region is CASSYSRARAGELFF. Written as DNA, the CDR3 is TGTGCCAGCAGTTACTCGAGAGCCAGGGCCGGGGAGCTGTTTTTT.

The chain couples TRBV19 to TRBJ1-4, with 7 bases matching TRBD1. CDR1 is LNHDA and CDR2 is SQIVND in the germline V gene (reference sequence). The CDR3 totals 15 residues. J gave up 0 bases and V 7 bases, and 5 bases lay outside the gene matches. CDR3 in amino acids: CASTVGTATNEKLFF. Written as DNA, the CDR3 is TGTGCCAGTACGGTCGGGACAGCAACTAATGAAAAACTGTTTTTT.

The V and J genes are TRBV7-2 and TRBJ2-2, with 12 positions matching TRBD1. This CDR3 region has 17 residues. Unmatched junction bases numbered 7, after V lost 1 base and J lost 7 bases. The germline CDR1 and CDR2 sequences are SGHTA and FQGNSA. The DNA of the CDR3 is TGTGCCAGCAGCTTAGGGGGACAGGGGGCGCCTAACGGGGAGCTGTTTTTT. It encodes CASSLGGQGAPNGELFF.

This chain joins TRBV28 and TRBJ1-6, with 9 bases matching TRBD1. The V and J ends lost 6 bases and 6 bases, in that order; junction bases with no gene match: 6. The CDR3 spans 15 residues. Germline lookup yields CDR1 MDHEN and CDR2 SYDVKM. The CDR3 DNA follows: TGTGCCAGCAGACCGGGACAGGGCATTAATTCACCCCTCCACTTT. This codes for CASRPGQGINSPLHF.

V and J are TRBV11-3 and TRBJ2-3, with D unclear. Germline CDR1 is SGHNT and CDR2 is YENEEA. CDR3 length equals 13 residues. The ends were cut back, 5 bases at V and 3 bases at J, with 9 bases in the middle. The DNA for the CDR3 is TGTGCCAGCAGCCCGGGTGGAACAGATACGCAGTATTTT. Its protein is CASSPGGTDTQYF.

The chain employs TRBV28 and TRBJ1-1; 9 bases are a match to TRBD1. CDR3 length: 15 residues. Trimming at V came to 4 bases and at J to 5 bases, leaving 8 bases not matched to a gene. The germline V gene encodes CDR1 MDHEN and CDR2 SYDVKM. The CDR3 sequence: CASSYTGGRGTEAFF. DNA for the CDR3: TGTGCCAGCAGTTATACAGGGGGCCGGGGGACTGAAGCTTTCTTT.